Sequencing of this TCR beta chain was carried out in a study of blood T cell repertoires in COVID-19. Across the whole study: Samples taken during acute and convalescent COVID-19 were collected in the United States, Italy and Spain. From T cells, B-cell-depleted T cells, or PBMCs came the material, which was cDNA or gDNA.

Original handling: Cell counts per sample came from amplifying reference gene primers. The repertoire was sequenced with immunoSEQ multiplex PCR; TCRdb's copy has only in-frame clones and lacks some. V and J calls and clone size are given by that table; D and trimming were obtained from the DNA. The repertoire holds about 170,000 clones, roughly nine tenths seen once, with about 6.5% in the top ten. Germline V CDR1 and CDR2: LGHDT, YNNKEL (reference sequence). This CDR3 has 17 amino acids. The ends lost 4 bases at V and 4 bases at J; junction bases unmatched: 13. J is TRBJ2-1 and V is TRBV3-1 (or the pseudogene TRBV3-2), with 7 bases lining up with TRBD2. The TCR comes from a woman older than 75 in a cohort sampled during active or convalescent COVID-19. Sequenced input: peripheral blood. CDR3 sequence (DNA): TGTGCCAGCAGCCCACGTTCTTTGGGGGGGTTGTACAATGAGCAGTTCTTC. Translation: CASSPRSLGGLYNEQFF.